This T cell receptor (beta chain) appears in the sequencing data of a study of cytomegalovirus exposure and HLA in healthy donors. General study results and limits: Later analysis revealed greater clonal expansion in HLA-associated TCR beta chains than in equally common others. On later analysis, the bulk of CMV-associated TCR beta chains appeared to be HLA-restricted.

The PCR made use of 60 Vbeta and 13 Jbeta primers. Repertoires were generated with immunoSEQ multiplex PCR, while TCRdb's copy carries only in-frame clones and drops some. Here the sample spans 150,000 or so clones, 65% to 85% being singletons. As regards this clone: Its antigen is not known.

Though probably carrying unrecorded immune exposures, donors were nominally healthy at sampling. With V trimmed by 4 bases and J by 7 bases, 14 bases remained unmatched. Germline V gene data show CDR1 as MNHEY and CDR2 as SMNVEV (reference sequence). This CDR3 contains 16 residues. This chain links TRBV27 with TRBJ1-2, with TRBD1 matching over 8 bases. The TCR comes from a man aged 45-65 years in good health and CMV-seronegative. The sample taken for sequencing was PBMCs. CDR3 DNA: TGTGCCAGCAGTTCGGGACAGGCCAACCTATATAGTGGCTACACCTTC. It codes for CASSSGQANLYSGYTF.